The rows below give T cell receptor beta chains drawn from one sample of a study of T-cell memory formation after mild COVID-19. MiXCR was run by TCRdb on the 5' RACE reads, yielding one entry per CDR3 protein. The sample includes roughly 400,000 distinct CDR3 sequences, approximately 16% seen only once; the top ten take roughly 21%. Sequences were obtained from PBMCs or a T cell subset sorted from them (not recorded which). The receptors come from a man aged 18 to 29 who had mild COVID-19 (a few samples of this study predate the infection). Cell type and time point are not known. Each CDR3 is given without its conserved first and last residue. Fields, in order: V gene, J gene, CDR3 protein.

TRBV10-3	TRBJ2-7	AISESTTTYEQY
TRBV19	TRBJ2-1	ASRGRGLADNEQF
TRBV12-3/TRBV12-4	TRBJ1-5	ASRKRGEPQH
TRBV18	TRBJ1-3	ASSPPQSSGNTIY
TRBV10-2	TRBJ2-1	ASSSLGAGPPNEQF
TRBV15	TRBJ2-3	ATSGWGGIADTQY
TRBV11-2	TRBJ2-3	ASSFIAGVDTQY
TRBV5-4	TRBJ2-1	ASSWGDSSSYNEQF
TRBV29-1	TRBJ1-1	SVRTGDPWTEAF
TRBV9	TRBJ2-2	ASSISGGNTGELF
TRBV7-2	TRBJ2-7	ASSLSGGELYEQY
TRBV4-3	TRBJ2-2	ASRRNSNTGELF
TRBV5-1	TRBJ2-7	ASSLEDRYEQY
TRBV2	TRBJ2-7	ASNLDSYSYEQY
TRBV5-1	TRBJ2-3	ASSLRRGDTQY
TRBV7-3	TRBJ2-7	ASSLGQGADYEQY
TRBV4-3	TRBJ2-3	ASSQGGGVDTQY
TRBV20-1	TRBJ2-1	SPWQEPYNEQF
TRBV5-1	TRBJ1-1	ASSPGGQGNTEAF
TRBV4-1	TRBJ1-6	ASSQIPTGEHSPLH
TRBV23-1	TRBJ2-7	ASSQRFDLYEQY
TRBV7-2	TRBJ1-3	ASSANRGSGNTIY
TRBV6-1	TRBJ1-2	ASSETGGPNYGYT
TRBV7-2	TRBJ2-4	ASSLVPGIGDKNIQY
TRBV7-2	TRBJ2-3	ASSFGYYTDTQY
TRBV7-9	TRBJ2-3	ASSPRGGGDTQY
TRBV7-8	TRBJ1-2	ASSLGVPGESNT
TRBV7-2	TRBJ2-2	ASSFTSGGAPELF
TRBV20-1	TRBJ2-3	SARSFERGGTDTQY
TRBV3-1	TRBJ2-7	ASNRQGNEQY
TRBV12-3/TRBV12-4	TRBJ2-5	ASSSPSGGQETQY
TRBV19	TRBJ1-2	ASSILPTLYRVEDYGYT
TRBV6-2/TRBV6-3	TRBJ2-3	ASSYSNRLGAESSTDTQY
TRBV6-5	TRBJ1-2	ASSPGGHYGYT
TRBV5-1	TRBJ2-7	ASSIEGGDEQY
TRBV7-2	TRBJ2-5	ASSQNGGETQY
TRBV7-9	TRBJ2-3	ASSQSGGASDTQY
TRBV7-3	TRBJ2-3	ASSPPGSGRSGTQY
TRBV10-3	TRBJ2-5	AISERAGGPGETQY
TRBV15	TRBJ2-3	ATSRDVERGGRADTQY
TRBV4-1	TRBJ1-1	ASSQAGRVFREAF
TRBV6-2/TRBV6-3	TRBJ1-1	ASRWTGGGTEAF
TRBV4-2	TRBJ2-7	ASSPPGNYEQY
TRBV2	TRBJ2-6	ASQQGNGANVLT
TRBV7-9	TRBJ2-3	ASSLVVGGTDTQY
TRBV5-1	TRBJ2-5	ASSSNFQTQY
TRBV7-6	TRBJ2-2	ASSPDSGQGNTGELF